This TCR beta chain was documented in a study of OX40 agonist ivuxolimab in advanced cancers. V lost 8 bases and J lost 7, with 15 bases in between. The CDR3 is 13 residues long. Germline CDR1 reads MNHNS; CDR2 reads SASEGT. The repertoire was sequenced with immunoSEQ multiplex PCR; TCRdb's copy has only in-frame clones and lacks some. The table records 75,000 to 100,000 clones, just over 85% of them present only once. This clone was counted a single time. The sequence was obtained from an adult with an advanced solid tumor such as melanoma, head and neck, liver or kidney cancer. The material sequenced was CD4+ or CD8+ T cells sorted from blood, taken in a trial of the OX40 agonist ivuxolimab. The rearrangement joins TRBV6-1 to TRBJ1-5; the D is unclear. The CDR3 bases are TGTGCCAGCCTTCCGGCAGTGGGGCAGCCCCAGCATTTT. Its protein is CASLPAVGQPQHF.